A single sample gave rise to the 13 T cell receptor beta chains below, sequenced in a study of blood T cell repertoires in COVID-19. Sequenced by immunoSEQ multiplex PCR; TCRdb stores in-frame clones only, minus some. The table records 300,000 to 450,000 clones, about 88% of them present only once. What was sequenced was PBMCs or T cells enriched from blood (not recorded which). The receptors were sampled from a woman aged 25 to 39 who had recovered from COVID-19.

The chain is built from TRBV28 and TRBJ1-2, with 9 bases matching TRBD1. V lost 2 bases and J lost 2; bases outside the gene matches: 6. CDR1 and CDR2 (germline): MDHEN, SYDVKM. CDR3 length: 16 amino acids. This chain's CDR3 is CASSLPTDRGNYGYTF. DNA for the CDR3: TGTGCCAGCAGTTTACCCACGGACAGGGGAAACTATGGCTACACCTTC.

The rearrangement joins TRBV29-1 to TRBJ1-3, with 7 bases fitting TRBD1. Per the germline V gene, CDR1 is SQVTM and CDR2 is ANQGSEA. This CDR3 spans 14 amino acids. Trimming removed 2 bases from V and 4 bases from J; junction bases left unmatched: 5. CDR3 protein: CSVETGVGGNTIYF. For the CDR3, the DNA is TGCAGCGTTGAAACAGGGGTGGGCGGAAACACCATATATTTT.

The gene calls are TRBV9 and TRBJ1-3; TRBD1 is a possible D gene (6 bases). This CDR3 contains 16 residues. Germline V gene data show CDR1 as SGDLS and CDR2 as YYNGEE. Trimming took off 5 bases at V and 0 bases at J, with 15 bases between the two ends. The CDR3 DNA reads TGTGCCAGCAGTCAAGAAACACAGGGCTCTGGAAACACCATATATTTT. Translating gives CASSQETQGSGNTIYF.

Of note for this clone: Other DNA sequences in this specimen translate into the identical CDR3. The chain links TRBV5-4 to TRBJ2-2; D is unclear. This CDR3 comprises 13 residues. The V end lost 0 bases, the J end lost 4 bases, and 4 bases lay between the germline ends. Germline CDR1 is SGHNT and CDR2 is YYREEE (reference sequence). The DNA of the CDR3 is TGTGCCAGCAGCTTGGAGCGCACCGGGGAGCTGTTTTTT. Translating gives CASSLERTGELFF.

This sequence joins TRBV30 and TRBJ1-2; the match to TRBD1 covers 11 bases. V lost 2 bases to trimming and J lost 8 bases; unmatched junction nucleotides: 4. Germline V gene sequence: CDR1 GTSNPN, CDR2 SVGIG (reference sequence). The CDR3 length is 13 residues. CDR3 sequence: CAWSPGQGDGYTF. The DNA for the CDR3 is TGTGCCTGGAGTCCGGGACAGGGGGACGGCTACACCTTC.

This clone was counted a single time. This sequence joins TRBV6-5 and TRBJ2-3; 7 nucleotides align to TRBD1. Germline-derived CDR1 and CDR2 are MNHEY and SVGAGI. J was trimmed by 1 base and V by 6 bases; bases with no gene match: 4. The CDR3 runs to 14 residues. The CDR3 is CASRPGTGTDTQYF. DNA of the CDR3: TGTGCCAGCAGACCCGGGACAGGCACAGATACGCAGTATTTT.

This chain joins TRBV27 and TRBJ1-4; 7 positions agree with TRBD1. Germline-derived CDR1 and CDR2 are MNHEY and SMNVEV (reference sequence). This CDR3 has 13 amino acids. V shed 3 bases and J 8 bases; nucleotides not matched to a gene: 3. CDR3 sequence reads: CASSLTGYEKLFF. CDR3 in DNA: TGTGCCAGCAGTTTGACAGGGTACGAAAAACTGTTTTTT.

The DNA for the CDR3 is TGTGCCAGCAGCAAAGCGCTCTGGAGTTCCCACTATGGCTACACCTTC. This sequence encodes CASSKALWSSHYGYTF. This chain joins TRBV21-1 and TRBJ1-2. TRBV21-1 is a recognized pseudogene. The CDR3 extends over 16 amino acids.

This chain connects TRBV28 to TRBJ2-7; D not certain. CDR3 length: 14 amino acids. V lost 6 bases to trimming and J lost 6 bases, with 18 bases between them. The germline gives CDR1 MDHEN, CDR2 SYDVKM. CDR3 protein: CASSLQTLKAEQYF. DNA of the CDR3: TGTGCCAGCAGCCTGCAGACACTTAAGGCCGAGCAGTACTTC.

The chain joins TRBV6-6 to TRBJ2-2, with TRBD1 as a possible D gene (5 bases). The V gene lost 5 bases and the J gene lost 5 bases, with 15 bases spanning the gap. The CDR3 length is 15 residues. Per germline, CDR1 MNHNY and CDR2 SVGAGI (reference sequence). CDR3 nucleotides: TGTGCCAGCAGTCCCCGTGAAGGGGTGACCGGGGAGCTGTTTTTT. Protein: CASSPREGVTGELFF.

This chain links TRBV2 with TRBJ1-2, with a possible D match to TRBD1 (5 bases). Trimming left V 5 bases short and J 6 bases short, with 7 bases between. CDR1 is SNHLY and CDR2 is FYNNEI in the germline V gene. The CDR3 covers 11 residues. CDR3 amino acids: CASSPRDGYTF. The CDR3 DNA reads TGTGCCAGCAGTCCCAGGGATGGCTACACCTTC.

This chain connects TRBV6-5 to TRBJ2-1; TRBD2 might be the D (7 bases). Trimming left V 8 bases short and J 15 bases short, with 20 bases between. The CDR3 length is 12 residues. Germline-derived CDR1 and CDR2 are MNHEY and SVGAGI. The CDR3 sequence: CASLEGGVRLFF. As DNA, the CDR3 is TGTGCCAGCCTGGAGGGGGGGGTGAGGCTGTTCTTC.

This clone has a single count. The chain couples TRBV28 to TRBJ1-1; 7 bases fit TRBD1. The CDR3 runs to 14 residues. The ends lost 4 bases at V and 7 bases at J; junction bases unmatched: 9. The germline CDR1 and CDR2 sequences are MDHEN and SYDVKM. DNA of the CDR3: TGTGCCAGCAGTTCGCCGACAGGGACGGTTGAAGCTTTCTTT. As protein: CASSSPTGTVEAFF.